The clone carrying this T cell receptor beta chain was observed once. These data are taken from a study of blood T cell repertoires in COVID-19. Study context: T cells, B-cell-depleted T cells, or PBMCs supplied cDNA or gDNA.

Authors' processing steps: Amplification with reference gene primers provided the estimates of nucleated cell counts. Generated by immunoSEQ multiplex PCR, the TCRdb table keeps only in-frame clones and is missing some. Clonal size and the V and J genes are those of that table, whereas D and trimming came from the DNA. The data contain roughly 100,000 clones, 88% of them singletons. Germline lookup yields CDR1 SEHNR and CDR2 FQNEAQ (reference sequence). Trimming stripped 2 bases from V and 6 bases from J, with 11 bases between. CDR3 length equals 13 residues. The sample consisted of peripheral blood. The chain recombines TRBV7-9 with TRBJ2-7; D gene unclear. The clonotype was recovered from a woman at least 80 years old with active COVID-19. The CDR3 loop reads CASSLPPESEQYF. CDR3 DNA: TGTGCCAGCAGCTTACCCCCGGAGAGCGAGCAGTACTTC. The full variable domain, its missing parts supplied by reference TRBV7-9 and TRBJ2-7, is DTGVSQNPRHKITKRGQNVTFRCDPISEHNRLYWYRQTLGQGPEFLTYFQNEAQLEKSRLLSDRFSAERPKGSFSTLEIQRTEQGDSAMYLCASSLPPESEQYFGPGTRLTVT.